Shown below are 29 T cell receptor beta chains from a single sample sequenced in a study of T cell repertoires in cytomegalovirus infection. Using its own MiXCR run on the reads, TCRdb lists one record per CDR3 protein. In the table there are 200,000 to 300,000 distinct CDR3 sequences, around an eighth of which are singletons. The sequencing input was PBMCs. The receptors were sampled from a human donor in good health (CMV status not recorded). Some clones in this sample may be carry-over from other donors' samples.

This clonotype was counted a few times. CDR3 protein: CASSAQQGWSTNEKLFF. Written as DNA, the CDR3 is TGTGCCAGCAGTGCGCAACAGGGTTGGTCAACTAATGAAAAACTGTTTTTT. V and J are TRBV25-1 and TRBJ1-4, with D possibly TRBD1 on 6 matching bases. V was shortened by 4 bases and J by 0 bases, with 15 bases between the two germline ends. There are 17 residues in the CDR3. The germline V gene has CDR1 MGHDK and CDR2 SYGVNS.

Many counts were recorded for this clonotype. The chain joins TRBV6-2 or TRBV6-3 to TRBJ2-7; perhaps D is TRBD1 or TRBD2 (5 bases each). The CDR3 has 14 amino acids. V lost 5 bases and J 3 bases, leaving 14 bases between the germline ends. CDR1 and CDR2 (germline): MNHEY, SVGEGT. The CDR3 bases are TGTGCCAGCAGTCGTACCGGGACCGACTACGAGCAGTACTTC. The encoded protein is CASSRTGTDYEQYF.

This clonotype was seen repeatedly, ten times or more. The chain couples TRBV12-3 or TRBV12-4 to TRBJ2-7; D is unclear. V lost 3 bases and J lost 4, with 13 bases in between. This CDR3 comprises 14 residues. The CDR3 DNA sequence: TGTGCCAGCAGTTTCTGGGATCCCTCGTACGAGCAGTACTTC. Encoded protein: CASSFWDPSYEQYF.

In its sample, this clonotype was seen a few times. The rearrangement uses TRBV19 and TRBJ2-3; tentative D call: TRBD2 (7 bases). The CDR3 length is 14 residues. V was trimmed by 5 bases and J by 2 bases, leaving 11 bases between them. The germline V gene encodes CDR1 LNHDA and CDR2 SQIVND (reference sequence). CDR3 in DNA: TGTGCCAGTAGTGCGGGGGCTCACACAGATACGCAGTATTTT. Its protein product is CASSAGAHTDTQYF.

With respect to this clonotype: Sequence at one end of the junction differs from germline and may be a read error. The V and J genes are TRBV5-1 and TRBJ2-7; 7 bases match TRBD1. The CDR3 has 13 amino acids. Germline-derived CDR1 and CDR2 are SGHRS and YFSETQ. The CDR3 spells CASSPGTDVVWNF. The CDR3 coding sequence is TGCGCCAGCAGCCCCGGGACAGACGTCGTTTGGAACTTC.

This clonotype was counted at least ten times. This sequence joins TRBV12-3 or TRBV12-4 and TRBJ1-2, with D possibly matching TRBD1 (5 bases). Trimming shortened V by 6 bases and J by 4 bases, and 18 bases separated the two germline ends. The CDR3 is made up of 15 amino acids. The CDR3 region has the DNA TGTGCCAGCAGCTCTGGACGCCGGGGCCGCTATGGCTACACCTTC. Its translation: CASSSGRRGRYGYTF.

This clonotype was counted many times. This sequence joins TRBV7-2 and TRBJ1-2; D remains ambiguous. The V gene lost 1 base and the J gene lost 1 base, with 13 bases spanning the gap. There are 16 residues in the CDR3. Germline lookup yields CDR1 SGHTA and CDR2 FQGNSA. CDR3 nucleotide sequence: TGTGCCAGCAGCTTAGACCCGGCCGCGCATAACTATGGCTACACCTTC. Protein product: CASSLDPAAHNYGYTF. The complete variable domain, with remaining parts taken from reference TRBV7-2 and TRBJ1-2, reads GAGVSQSPSNKVTEKGKDVELRCDPISGHTALYWYRQSLGQGLEFLIYFQGNSAPDKSGLPSDRFSAERTGGSVSTLTIQRTQQEDSAVYLCASSLDPAAHNYGYTFGSGTRLTVV.

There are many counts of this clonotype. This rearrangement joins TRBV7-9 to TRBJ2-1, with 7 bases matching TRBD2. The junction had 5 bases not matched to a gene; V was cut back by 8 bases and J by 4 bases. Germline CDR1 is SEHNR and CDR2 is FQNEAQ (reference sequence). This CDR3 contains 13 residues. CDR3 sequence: CASSGGFYNEQFF. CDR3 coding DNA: TGTGCCAGCTCGGGAGGTTTTTACAATGAGCAGTTCTTC.

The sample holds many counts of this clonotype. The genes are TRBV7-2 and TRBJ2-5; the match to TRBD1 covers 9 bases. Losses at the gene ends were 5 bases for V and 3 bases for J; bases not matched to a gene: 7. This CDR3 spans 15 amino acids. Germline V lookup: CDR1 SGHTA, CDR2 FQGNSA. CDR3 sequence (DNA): TGTGCCAGCAGCCCGGACAGGGGTAGTGAAGAGACCCAGTACTTC. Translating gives CASSPDRGSEETQYF.

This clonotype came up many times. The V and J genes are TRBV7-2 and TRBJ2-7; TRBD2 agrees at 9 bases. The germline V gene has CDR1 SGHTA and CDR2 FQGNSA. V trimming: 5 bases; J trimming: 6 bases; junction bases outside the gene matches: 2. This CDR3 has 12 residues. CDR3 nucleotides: TGTGCCAGCAGCCGAGCGGGAGGCGAGCAGTACTTC. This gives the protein CASSRAGGEQYF.

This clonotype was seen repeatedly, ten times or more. CDR3: CASSLWTAINYGYTF. CDR3 DNA: TGTGCCAGCAGCTTATGGACAGCTATAAACTATGGCTACACCTTC. The chain recombines TRBV7-9 with TRBJ1-2, with a possible D match to TRBD1 (6 bases). Germline loops: CDR1 SEHNR, CDR2 FQNEAQ (reference sequence). CDR3 size: 15 residues. V was cut by 2 bases and J by 2 bases, with 12 bases left in between.

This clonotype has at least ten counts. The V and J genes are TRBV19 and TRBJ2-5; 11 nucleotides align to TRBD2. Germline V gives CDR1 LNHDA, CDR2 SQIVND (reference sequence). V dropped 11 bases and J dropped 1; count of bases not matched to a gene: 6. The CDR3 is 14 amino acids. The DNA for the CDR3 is TGTGCCGTCGGGACTAGCGGAGCCCAAGAGACCCAGTACTTC. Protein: CAVGTSGAQETQYF.

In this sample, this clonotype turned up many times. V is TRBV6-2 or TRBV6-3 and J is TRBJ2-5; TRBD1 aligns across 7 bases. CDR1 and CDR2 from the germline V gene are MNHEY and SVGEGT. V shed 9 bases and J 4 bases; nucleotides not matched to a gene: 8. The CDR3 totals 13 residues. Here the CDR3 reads CASWTGQSETQYF. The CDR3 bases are TGTGCCAGTTGGACAGGCCAATCAGAGACCCAGTACTTC.

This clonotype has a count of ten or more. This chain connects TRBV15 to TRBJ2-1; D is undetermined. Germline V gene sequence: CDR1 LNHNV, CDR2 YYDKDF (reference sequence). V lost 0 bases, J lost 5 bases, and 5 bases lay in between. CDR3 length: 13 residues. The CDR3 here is CATSRDLNNEQFF. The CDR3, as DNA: TGTGCCACCAGCAGAGATTTGAACAATGAGCAGTTCTTC.

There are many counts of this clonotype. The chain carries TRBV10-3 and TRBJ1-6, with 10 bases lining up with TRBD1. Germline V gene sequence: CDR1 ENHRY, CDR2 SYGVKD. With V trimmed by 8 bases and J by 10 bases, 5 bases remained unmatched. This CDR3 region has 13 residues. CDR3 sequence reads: CAIGGTGESPLHF. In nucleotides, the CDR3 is TGTGCCATCGGGGGGACAGGGGAATCACCCCTCCACTTT.

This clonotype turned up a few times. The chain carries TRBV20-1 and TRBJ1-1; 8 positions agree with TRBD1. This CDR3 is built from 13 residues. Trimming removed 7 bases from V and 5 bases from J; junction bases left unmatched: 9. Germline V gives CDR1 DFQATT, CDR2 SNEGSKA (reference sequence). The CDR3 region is CSGDPTGVTEAFF. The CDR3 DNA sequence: TGCAGTGGGGACCCGACAGGGGTGACTGAAGCTTTCTTT.

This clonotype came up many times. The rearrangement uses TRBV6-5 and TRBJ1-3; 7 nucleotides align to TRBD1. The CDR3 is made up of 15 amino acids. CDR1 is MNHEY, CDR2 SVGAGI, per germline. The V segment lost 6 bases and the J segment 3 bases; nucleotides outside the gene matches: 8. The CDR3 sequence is CASSRGQRYGNTIYF. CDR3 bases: TGTGCCAGCAGCCGGGGACAGCGGTATGGAAACACCATATATTTT.

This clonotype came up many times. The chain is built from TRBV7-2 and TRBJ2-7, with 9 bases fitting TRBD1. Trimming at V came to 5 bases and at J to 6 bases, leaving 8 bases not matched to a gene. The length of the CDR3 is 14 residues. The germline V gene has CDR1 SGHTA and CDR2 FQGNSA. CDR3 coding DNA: TGTGCCAGCAGCCCCAGGAAACAGGGGGCCGAGCAGTACTTC. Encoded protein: CASSPRKQGAEQYF.

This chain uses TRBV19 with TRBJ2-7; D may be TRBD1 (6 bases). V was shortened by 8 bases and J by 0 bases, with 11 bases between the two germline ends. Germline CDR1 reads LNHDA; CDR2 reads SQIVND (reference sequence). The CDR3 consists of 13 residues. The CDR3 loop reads CASGVDSSYEQYF. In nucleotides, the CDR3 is TGTGCCAGTGGGGTGGACAGCTCCTACGAGCAGTACTTC.

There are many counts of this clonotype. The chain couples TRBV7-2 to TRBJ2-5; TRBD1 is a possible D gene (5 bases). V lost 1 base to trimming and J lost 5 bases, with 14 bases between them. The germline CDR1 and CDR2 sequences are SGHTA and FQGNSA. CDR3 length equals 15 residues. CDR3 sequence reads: CASSLESRVEETQYF. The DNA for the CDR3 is TGTGCCAGCAGCTTAGAAAGCAGGGTGGAGGAGACCCAGTACTTC. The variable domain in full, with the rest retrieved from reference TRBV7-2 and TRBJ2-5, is GAGVSQSPSNKVTEKGKDVELRCDPISGHTALYWYRQSLGQGLEFLIYFQGNSAPDKSGLPSDRFSAERTGGSVSTLTIQRTQQEDSAVYLCASSLESRVEETQYFGPGTRLLVL.

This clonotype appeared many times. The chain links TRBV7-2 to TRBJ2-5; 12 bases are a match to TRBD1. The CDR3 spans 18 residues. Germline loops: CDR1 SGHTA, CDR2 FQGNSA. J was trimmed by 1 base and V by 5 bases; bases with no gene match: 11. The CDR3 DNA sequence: TGTGCCAGCAGCCAGCGGGGACAGGGGGCGAATTCCCAAGAGACCCAGTACTTC. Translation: CASSQRGQGANSQETQYF.

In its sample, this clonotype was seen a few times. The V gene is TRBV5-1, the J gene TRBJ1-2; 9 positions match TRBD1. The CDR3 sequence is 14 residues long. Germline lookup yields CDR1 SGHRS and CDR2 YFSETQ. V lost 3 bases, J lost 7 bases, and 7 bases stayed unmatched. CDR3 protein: CASSSGTGTGGYTF. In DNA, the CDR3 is TGCGCCAGCAGCTCCGGGACAGGGACGGGTGGCTACACCTTC.

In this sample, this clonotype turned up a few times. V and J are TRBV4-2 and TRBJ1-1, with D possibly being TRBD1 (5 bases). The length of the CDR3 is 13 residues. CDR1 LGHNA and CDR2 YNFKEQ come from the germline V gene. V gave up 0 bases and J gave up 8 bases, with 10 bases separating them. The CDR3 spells CASSQDWAGEAFF. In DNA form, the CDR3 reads TGTGCCAGCAGCCAAGATTGGGCAGGGGAAGCTTTCTTT.

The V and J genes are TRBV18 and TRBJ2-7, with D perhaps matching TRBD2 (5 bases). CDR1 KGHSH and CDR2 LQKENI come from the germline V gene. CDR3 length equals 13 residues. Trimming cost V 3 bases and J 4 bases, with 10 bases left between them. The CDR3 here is CASSPVRGYEQYF. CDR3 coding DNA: TGTGCCAGCTCACCGGTTCGGGGATACGAGCAGTACTTC. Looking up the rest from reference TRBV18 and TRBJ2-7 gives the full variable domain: NAGVMQNPRHLVRRRGQEARLRCSPMKGHSHVYWYRQLPEEGLKFMVYLQKENIIDESGMPKERFSAEFPKEGPSILRIQQVVRGDSAAYFCASSPVRGYEQYFGPGTRLTVT.

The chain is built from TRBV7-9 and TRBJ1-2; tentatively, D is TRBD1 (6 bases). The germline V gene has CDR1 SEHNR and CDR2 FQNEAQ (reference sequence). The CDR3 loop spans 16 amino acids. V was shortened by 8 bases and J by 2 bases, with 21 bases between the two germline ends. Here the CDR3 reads CASALLGGTVNYGYTF. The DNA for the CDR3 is TGTGCCAGCGCCCTTTTAGGGGGAACAGTGAACTATGGCTACACCTTC.

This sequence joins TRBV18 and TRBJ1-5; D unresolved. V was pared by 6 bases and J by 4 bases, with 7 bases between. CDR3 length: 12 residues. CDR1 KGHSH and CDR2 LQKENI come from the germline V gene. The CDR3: CASSARNQPQHF. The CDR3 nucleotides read TGTGCCAGCTCCGCCAGGAATCAGCCCCAGCATTTT.

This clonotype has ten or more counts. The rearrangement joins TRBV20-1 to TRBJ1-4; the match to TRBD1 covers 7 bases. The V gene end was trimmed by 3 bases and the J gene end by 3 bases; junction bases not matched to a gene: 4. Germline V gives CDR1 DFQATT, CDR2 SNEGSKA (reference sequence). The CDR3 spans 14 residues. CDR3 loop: CSASYGTANEKLFF. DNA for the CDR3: TGCAGTGCTAGTTACGGGACAGCTAATGAAAAACTGTTTTTT.

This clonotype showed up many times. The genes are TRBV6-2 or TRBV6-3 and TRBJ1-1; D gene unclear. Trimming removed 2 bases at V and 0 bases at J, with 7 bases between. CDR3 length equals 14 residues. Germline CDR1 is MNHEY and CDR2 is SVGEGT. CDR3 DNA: TGTGCCAGCAGTTACGACGGTCTGAACACTGAAGCTTTCTTT. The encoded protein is CASSYDGLNTEAFF.

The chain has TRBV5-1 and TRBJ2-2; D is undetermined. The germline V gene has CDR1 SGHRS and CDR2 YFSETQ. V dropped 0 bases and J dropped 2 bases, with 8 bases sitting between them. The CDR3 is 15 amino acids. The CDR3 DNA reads TGCGCCAGCAGCTTGGCCATGGACAACACCGGGGAGCTGTTTTTT. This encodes CASSLAMDNTGELFF.